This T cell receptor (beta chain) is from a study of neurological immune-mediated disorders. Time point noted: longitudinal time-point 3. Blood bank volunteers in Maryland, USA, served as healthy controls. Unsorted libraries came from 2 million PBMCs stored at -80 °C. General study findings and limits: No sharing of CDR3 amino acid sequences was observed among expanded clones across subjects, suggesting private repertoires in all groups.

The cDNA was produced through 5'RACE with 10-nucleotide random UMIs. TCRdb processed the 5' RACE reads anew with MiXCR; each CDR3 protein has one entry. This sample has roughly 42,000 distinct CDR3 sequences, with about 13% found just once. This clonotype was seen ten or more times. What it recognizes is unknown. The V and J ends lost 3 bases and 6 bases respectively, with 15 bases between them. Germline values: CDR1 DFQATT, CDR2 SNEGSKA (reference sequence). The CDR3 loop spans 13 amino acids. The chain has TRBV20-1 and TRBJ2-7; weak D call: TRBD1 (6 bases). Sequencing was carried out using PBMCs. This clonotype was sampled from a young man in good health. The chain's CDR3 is CSASPSGVGEQYF. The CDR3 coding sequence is TGCAGTGCTAGCCCCTCAGGGGTAGGCGAGCAGTACTTC.